Each of the 27 T cell receptor beta chains below was sequenced from the same sample in a study of cytomegalovirus exposure and HLA in healthy donors. A multiplex PCR was run with 60 Vbeta primers and 13 Jbeta primers. Clones were read by immunoSEQ multiplex PCR, and TCRdb kept only the in-frame ones, dropping some. The table includes 100,000 or so clones, approximately 80% detected once. Sequencing was carried out using PBMCs. These receptor sequences come from a male donor in good health and CMV-seronegative.

The chain recombines TRBV5-8 with TRBJ2-1; D perhaps matches TRBD2 (5 bases). CDR3 length: 16 residues. Per the germline V gene, CDR1 is SGHTS and CDR2 is YDEGEE. V dropped 1 base and J dropped 6 bases, with 17 bases sitting between them. The CDR3 DNA sequence: TGTGCCAGCAGCTTGAGTGGGAGTCATCGGGCCAATGAGCAGTTCTTC. This encodes CASSLSGSHRANEQFF.

This clone was found once. The chain employs TRBV6-1 and TRBJ2-3; 15 bases fit TRBD2. This CDR3 has 19 amino acids. V was clipped by 1 base and J by 3 bases; unmatched bases: 8. Looked up from germline, CDR1 is MNHNS and CDR2 is SASEGT. This CDR3 reads CASSEEWGTSGRLTDTQYF. Here the CDR3 DNA reads TGTGCCAGCAGTGAAGAGTGGGGGACTAGCGGGAGGTTGACAGATACGCAGTATTTT.

The chain is built from TRBV27 and TRBJ2-5; the D gene is possibly TRBD2 (6 bases). CDR1 is MNHEY and CDR2 is SMNVEV in the germline V gene (reference sequence). V dropped 3 bases and J dropped 4 bases, with 15 bases sitting between them. The length of the CDR3 is 15 residues. CDR3 loop: CASSLGGRVGETQYF. The DNA of the CDR3 is TGTGCCAGCAGTTTGGGGGGAAGGGTGGGAGAGACCCAGTACTTC.

The V call is TRBV7-6, the J call TRBJ2-7; 8 nucleotides line up with TRBD2. The CDR3 is 15 residues long. The ends lost 5 bases at V and 1 base at J; junction bases unmatched: 7. Germline loops: CDR1 SGHVS, CDR2 FNYEAQ. The CDR3 spells CASSISGRGSYEQYF. The CDR3 DNA reads TGTGCCAGCAGCATAAGCGGGAGAGGTTCCTACGAGCAGTACTTC. The full variable domain, in which reference TRBV7-6 and TRBJ2-7 provide the parts outside the CDR3, is GAGVSQSPRYKVTKRGQDVALRCDPISGHVSLYWYRQALGQGPEFLTYFNYEAQQDKSGLPNDRFSAERPEGSISTLTIQRTEQRDSAMYRCASSISGRGSYEQYFGPGTRLTVT.

The V gene is TRBV7-6, the J gene TRBJ2-1, with 8 bases lining up with TRBD1. The CDR3 covers 15 residues. Germline-derived CDR1 and CDR2 are SGHVS and FNYEAQ. V shed 7 bases, J shed 4 bases, and the junction held 9 bases outside the gene matches. CDR3 coding DNA: TGTGCCAGCATCCCCGGGACAGGACCGTACAATGAGCAGTTCTTC. Translated, it gives CASIPGTGPYNEQFF.

The CDR3 DNA reads TGTGCCAGCAGCCGGTACGAACTTTACGAGCAGTACTTC. Protein: CASSRYELYEQYF. The chain has TRBV7-2 and TRBJ2-7; D remains ambiguous. This CDR3 comprises 13 residues. CDR1 is SGHTA, CDR2 FQGNSA, per germline. Trimming left V 5 bases short and J 4 bases short, with 12 bases between.

The CDR3 bases are TGTGCCAGCAGCTCGACAAGCCCCATCTATGGCTACACCTTC. Its translation: CASSSTSPIYGYTF. The chain links TRBV7-9 to TRBJ1-2; D is uncertain. Trimming took off 4 bases at V and 4 bases at J, with 13 bases between the two ends. Germline loops: CDR1 SEHNR, CDR2 FQNEAQ (reference sequence). The CDR3 contains 14 residues.

V is TRBV4-1 and J is TRBJ2-3; maybe TRBD2 (6 bases). Germline values: CDR1 MGHRA, CDR2 YSYEKL. The CDR3 contains 17 residues. Trimming pared 4 bases from V and 3 bases from J, leaving 20 bases between. CDR3 bases: TGCGCCAGCAGCCCTGCGGAGGTAGCGCGGGGTACAGATACGCAGTATTTT. Protein product: CASSPAEVARGTDTQYF.

The chain employs TRBV5-1 and TRBJ2-1; no definite D call. Trimming stripped 1 base from V and 10 bases from J, with 6 bases between. The germline CDR1 and CDR2 sequences are SGHRS and YFSETQ. The CDR3 is made up of 11 amino acids. The CDR3 bases are TGCGCCAGCAGCTTGACAACGGAGCAGTTCTTC. Amino acids: CASSLTTEQFF. The complete variable domain, with remaining parts taken from reference TRBV5-1 and TRBJ2-1, reads KAGVTQTPRYLIKTRGQQVTLSCSPISGHRSVSWYQQTPGQGLQFLFEYFSETQRNKGNFPGRFSGRQFSNSRSEMNVSTLELGDSALYLCASSLTTEQFFGPGTRLTVL.

J is TRBJ2-5 and V is TRBV11-2; 8 positions match TRBD1. Unmatched junction bases numbered 2, after V lost 3 bases and J lost 5 bases. Germline CDR1 reads SGHAT; CDR2 reads FQNNGV. This CDR3 is 13 amino acids long. The CDR3 DNA reads TGTGCCAGCAGCTTCGGGGACAGGGAGACCCAGTACTTC. Protein: CASSFGDRETQYF.

The J gene is TRBJ2-5, the V gene TRBV19; 8 bases fit TRBD2. Losses at the gene ends were 7 bases for V and 3 bases for J; bases not matched to a gene: 10. This CDR3 is built from 15 residues. In germline, CDR1 is LNHDA, CDR2 SQIVND (reference sequence). The CDR3 loop is CASTSYPGGEETQYF. CDR3 coding DNA: TGTGCCAGTACCTCATACCCGGGAGGGGAAGAGACCCAGTACTTC. Full variable domain (missing parts from reference TRBV19 and TRBJ2-5): DGGITQSPKYLFRKEGQNVTLSCEQNLNHDAMYWYRQDPGQGLRLIYYSQIVNDFQKGDIAEGYSVSREKKESFPLTVTSAQKNPTAFYLCASTSYPGGEETQYFGPGTRLLVL.

The chain joins TRBV9 to TRBJ2-1; 10 positions agree with TRBD2. The J segment lost 6 bases and the V segment lost 0 bases, leaving 6 bases of the junction unmatched. This CDR3 region has 16 residues. CDR1 and CDR2 from the germline V gene are SGDLS and YYNGEE. Here the CDR3 DNA reads TGTGCCAGCAGCGTAGACCTAGCGGGAGTAATCAATGAGCAGTTCTTC. As protein: CASSVDLAGVINEQFF.

The chain uses TRBV19 and TRBJ2-1, with TRBD1 matching over 11 bases. V gave up 10 bases and J gave up 6 bases; unmatched junction bases: 5. CDR1 is LNHDA, CDR2 SQIVND, per germline (reference sequence). This CDR3 is 13 amino acids long. The CDR3 is CATSGTGGNEQFF. The CDR3, as DNA: TGTGCCACCTCCGGGACAGGGGGCAATGAGCAGTTCTTC. Supplemented by reference TRBV19 and TRBJ2-1, the full variable domain reads DGGITQSPKYLFRKEGQNVTLSCEQNLNHDAMYWYRQDPGQGLRLIYYSQIVNDFQKGDIAEGYSVSREKKESFPLTVTSAQKNPTAFYLCATSGTGGNEQFFGPGTRLTVL.

The chain carries TRBV7-8 and TRBJ2-7, with TRBD1 identical over 9 bases. Germline V gives CDR1 SGHVS, CDR2 FQNEAQ. Trimming cost V 5 bases and J 3 bases; bases outside gene matches: 5. This CDR3 comprises 14 residues. The CDR3 DNA sequence: TGTGCCAGCAGCGACCGGGACAGGGTCTACGAGCAGTACTTC. Its translation is CASSDRDRVYEQYF.

The chain couples TRBV10-1 to TRBJ1-5, with a possible D match to TRBD1 (6 bases). The CDR3 loop spans 13 amino acids. V shed 2 bases and J shed 5 bases, with 7 bases lying between them. Germline assignment: CDR1 WNHNN and CDR2 SYGVQD (reference sequence). In DNA, the CDR3 is TGCGCCAGCAGTGAGAACAGGGATCAGCCCCAGCATTTT. Residues: CASSENRDQPQHF.

This rearrangement joins TRBV5-4 to TRBJ2-4; TRBD1 matches 11 bases. The V and J ends lost 4 bases and 2 bases, in that order; junction bases with no gene match: 5. Germline CDR1 and CDR2: SGHNT and YYREEE (reference sequence). CDR3 size: 16 residues. CDR3 DNA sequence: TGTGCCAGCAGCCGGACAGGGGGCACGACCAAAAACATTCAGTACTTC. As protein: CASSRTGGTTKNIQYF.

The gene calls are TRBV2 and TRBJ2-7; unclear D gene. The V end lost 8 bases, the J end lost 2 bases, and 13 bases lay between the germline ends. This CDR3 region has 13 residues. Germline CDR1 and CDR2: SNHLY and FYNNEI. For the CDR3, the DNA is TGTGCCAGCGCTATGCGCGGTCCCTACGAGCAGTACTTC. This gives the protein CASAMRGPYEQYF.

The chain is built from TRBV18 and TRBJ1-5, with TRBD1 matching over 9 bases. Looked up from germline, CDR1 is KGHSH and CDR2 is LQKENI. The trim removed 5 bases at V and 0 bases at J, leaving 5 bases unmatched. This CDR3 is 16 amino acids long. The chain's CDR3 is CASSEMTGGSNQPQHF. CDR3 bases: TGTGCCAGCTCAGAGATGACAGGGGGTAGCAATCAGCCCCAGCATTTT.

This clone was observed a few times. CDR3 sequence reads: CASSQGLVHTEAFF. CDR3 DNA sequence: TGTGCCAGCAGCCAAGGTCTAGTACACACTGAAGCTTTCTTT. The gene calls are TRBV4-2 and TRBJ1-1; unclear D gene. Germline V gene sequence: CDR1 LGHNA, CDR2 YNFKEQ. The CDR3 contains 14 residues. The V end was cut by 1 base, the J end by 3 bases, with 9 bases between.

The rearrangement uses TRBV30 and TRBJ2-7; 8 nucleotides match TRBD2. CDR1 and CDR2 from the germline V gene are GTSNPN and SVGIG (reference sequence). The V and J ends lost 0 bases and 6 bases, in that order; junction bases with no gene match: 7. This CDR3 comprises 14 residues. The CDR3 bases are TGTGCCTGGAGTGTGATAGCGGGACTCGCCGAGCAGTACTTC. It codes for CAWSVIAGLAEQYF.

At least ten counts were recorded for this clone. The chain has TRBV4-1 and TRBJ2-1; no clear D. CDR1 and CDR2 (germline): MGHRA, YSYEKL. Between the trimmed V and J ends, which lost 0 bases and 10 bases, there was a span of 13 bases. CDR3 length equals 14 residues. In DNA form, the CDR3 reads TGCGCCAGCAGCCAAGATAGGTTAGCCCGCGAGCAGTTCTTC. Protein: CASSQDRLAREQFF.

This clone came up a few times. The chain carries TRBV5-4 and TRBJ2-3; 8 bases map to TRBD2. This CDR3 spans 16 amino acids. The V gene end was trimmed by 0 bases and the J gene end by 0 bases; junction bases not matched to a gene: 3. CDR1 is SGHNT and CDR2 is YYREEE in the germline V gene (reference sequence). Written as DNA, the CDR3 is TGTGCCAGCAGCTTGGGTAGCGGGACTAGCACAGATACGCAGTATTTT. Translation gives CASSLGSGTSTDTQYF.

The rearrangement links TRBV28 to TRBJ2-1; D gene uncertain. Trimming left V 1 base short and J 7 bases short, with 11 bases between. Germline V gene data show CDR1 as MDHEN and CDR2 as SYDVKM. The CDR3 consists of 14 residues. CDR3 in amino acids: CASSLLGPGNEQFF. DNA of the CDR3: TGTGCCAGCAGTTTATTAGGCCCAGGTAATGAGCAGTTCTTC.

V is TRBV29-1 and J is TRBJ2-6; TRBD1 matches 9 bases. Germline V gene sequence: CDR1 SQVTM, CDR2 ANQGSEA. With V trimmed by 6 bases and J by 5 bases, 17 bases remained unmatched. The CDR3 loop spans 18 amino acids. The CDR3 DNA reads as TGCAGCGTGGCACCGGGACAGGGTCCCCCTCACAGGGCCAACGTCCTGACTTTC. It specifies CSVAPGQGPPHRANVLTF. Complete variable domain (other parts from reference TRBV29-1 and TRBJ2-6): SAVISQKPSRDICQRGTSLTIQCQVDSQVTMMFWYRQQPGQSLTLIATANQGSEATYESGFVIDKFPISRPNLTFSTLTVSNMSPEDSSIYLCSVAPGQGPPHRANVLTFGAGSRLTVL.

The rearrangement uses TRBV7-2 and TRBJ1-1; D not resolved. The germline V and J ends were trimmed by 1 base and 0 bases, with 9 bases remaining between them. Per the germline V gene, CDR1 is SGHTA and CDR2 is FQGNSA. The CDR3 sequence is 15 residues long. The CDR3 sequence is CASSLGSGMNTEAFF. CDR3 DNA: TGTGCCAGCAGCTTAGGCAGCGGCATGAACACTGAAGCTTTCTTT.

This chain joins TRBV27 and TRBJ2-7; D might be TRBD1 (6 bases). V was cut by 6 bases and J by 0 bases, with 15 bases left in between. The CDR3 totals 15 residues. Germline CDR1 is MNHEY and CDR2 is SMNVEV (reference sequence). The CDR3 coding sequence is TGTGCCAGCAGCCAATCCGGGACAAGCTCCTACGAGCAGTACTTC. Translating it yields CASSQSGTSSYEQYF.

This chain uses TRBV7-3 with TRBJ2-5; a weak D match, TRBD1 (6 bases). V lost 0 bases, J lost 4 bases, and 12 bases lay in between. CDR3 size: 15 residues. Germline CDR1 reads SGHTA; CDR2 reads FQGTGA. Written as DNA, the CDR3 is TGTGCCAGCAGCTTAACAACAGGGTCGGGAGAGACCCAGTACTTC. The encoded protein is CASSLTTGSGETQYF. Using reference TRBV7-3 and TRBJ2-5 for the parts outside the CDR3, the full variable domain is GAGVSQTPSNKVTEKGKYVELRCDPISGHTALYWYRQSLGQGPEFLIYFQGTGAADDSGLPNDRFFAVRPEGSVSTLKIQRTERGDSAVYLCASSLTTGSGETQYFGPGTRLLVL.